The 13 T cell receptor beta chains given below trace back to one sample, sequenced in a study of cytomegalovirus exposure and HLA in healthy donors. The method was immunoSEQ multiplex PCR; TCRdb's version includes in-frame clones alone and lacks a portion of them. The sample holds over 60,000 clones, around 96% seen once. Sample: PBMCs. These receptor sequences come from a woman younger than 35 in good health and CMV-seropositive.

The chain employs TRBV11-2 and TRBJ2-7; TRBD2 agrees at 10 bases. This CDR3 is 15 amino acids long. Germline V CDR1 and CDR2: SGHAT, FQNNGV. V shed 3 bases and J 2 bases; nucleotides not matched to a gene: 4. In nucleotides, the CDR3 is TGTGCCAGCAGCTTGAGGCTAGCGGGAGCCTACGAGCAGTACTTC. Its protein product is CASSLRLAGAYEQYF.

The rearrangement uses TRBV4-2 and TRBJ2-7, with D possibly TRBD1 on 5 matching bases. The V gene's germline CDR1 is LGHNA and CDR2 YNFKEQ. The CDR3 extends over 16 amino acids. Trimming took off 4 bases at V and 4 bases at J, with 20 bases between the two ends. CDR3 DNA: TGTGCCAGCAGCCGGGTGGTGCAGGGTAGCAGATACGAGCAGTACTTC. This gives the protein CASSRVVQGSRYEQYF.

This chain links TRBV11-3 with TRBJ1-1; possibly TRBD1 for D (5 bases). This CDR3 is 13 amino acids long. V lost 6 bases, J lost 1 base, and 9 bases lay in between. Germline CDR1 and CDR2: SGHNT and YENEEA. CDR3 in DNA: TGTGCCAGCAGTCTGGGGGGGAACACTGAAGCTTTCTTT. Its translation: CASSLGGNTEAFF.

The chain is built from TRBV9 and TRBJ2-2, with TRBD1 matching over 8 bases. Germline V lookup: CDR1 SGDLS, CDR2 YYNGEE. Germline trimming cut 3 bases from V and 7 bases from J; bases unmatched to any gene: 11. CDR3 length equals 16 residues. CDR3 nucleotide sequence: TGTGCCAGCAGCGCAAGGGCAGGGGGCCTGGTCGGGGAGCTGTTTTTT. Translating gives CASSARAGGLVGELFF.

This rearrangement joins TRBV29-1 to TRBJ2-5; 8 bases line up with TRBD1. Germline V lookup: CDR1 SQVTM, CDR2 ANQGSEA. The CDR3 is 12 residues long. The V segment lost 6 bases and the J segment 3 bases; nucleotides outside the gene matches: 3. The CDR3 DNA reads TGCAGCGTGATGACAGGGGAAGAGACCCAGTACTTC. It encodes CSVMTGEETQYF.

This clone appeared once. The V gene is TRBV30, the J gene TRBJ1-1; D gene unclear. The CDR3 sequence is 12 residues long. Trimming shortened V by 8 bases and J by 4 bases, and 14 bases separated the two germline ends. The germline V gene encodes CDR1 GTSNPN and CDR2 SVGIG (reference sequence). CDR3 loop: CAARRGTTEAFF. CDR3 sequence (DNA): TGTGCCGCCCGTCGAGGTACCACTGAAGCTTTCTTT.

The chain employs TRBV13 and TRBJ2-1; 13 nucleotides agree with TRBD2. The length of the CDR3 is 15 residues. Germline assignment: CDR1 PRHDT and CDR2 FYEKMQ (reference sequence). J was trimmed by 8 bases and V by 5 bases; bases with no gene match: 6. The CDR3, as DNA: TGTGCCAGCAGCCAAGGACTAGCGGGAGATCATGAGCAGTTCTTC. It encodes CASSQGLAGDHEQFF.

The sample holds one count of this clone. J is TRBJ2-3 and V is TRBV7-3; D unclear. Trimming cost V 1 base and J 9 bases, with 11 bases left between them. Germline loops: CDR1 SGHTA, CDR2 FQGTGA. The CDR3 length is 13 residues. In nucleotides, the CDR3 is TGTGCCAGCAGCTTAAATGGAGCAAACACGCAGTATTTT. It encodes CASSLNGANTQYF.

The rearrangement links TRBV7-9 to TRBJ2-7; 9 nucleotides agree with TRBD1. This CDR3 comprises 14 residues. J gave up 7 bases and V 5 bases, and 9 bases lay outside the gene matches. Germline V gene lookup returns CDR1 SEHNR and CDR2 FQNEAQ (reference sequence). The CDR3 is CASSGRTGAREQYF. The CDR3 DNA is TGTGCCAGCAGCGGCAGGACAGGGGCGCGAGAGCAGTACTTC. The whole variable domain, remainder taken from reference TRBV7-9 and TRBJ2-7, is DTGVSQNPRHKITKRGQNVTFRCDPISEHNRLYWYRQTLGQGPEFLTYFQNEAQLEKSRLLSDRFSAERPKGSFSTLEIQRTEQGDSAMYLCASSGRTGAREQYFGPGTRLTVT.

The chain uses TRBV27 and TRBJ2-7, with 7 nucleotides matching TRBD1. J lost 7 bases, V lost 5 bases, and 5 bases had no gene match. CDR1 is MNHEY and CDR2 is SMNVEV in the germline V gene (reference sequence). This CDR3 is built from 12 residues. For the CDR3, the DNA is TGTGCCAGCAGTCCCCTCAGGGGGGAGCAGTACTTC. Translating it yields CASSPLRGEQYF.

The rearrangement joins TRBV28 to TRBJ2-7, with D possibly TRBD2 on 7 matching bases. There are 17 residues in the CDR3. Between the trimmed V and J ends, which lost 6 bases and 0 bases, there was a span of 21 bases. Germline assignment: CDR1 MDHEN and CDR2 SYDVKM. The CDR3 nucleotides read TGTGCCAGCAGCCGTAGGGGGGGACCCTCAAGCTCCTACGAGCAGTACTTC. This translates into CASSRRGGPSSSYEQYF. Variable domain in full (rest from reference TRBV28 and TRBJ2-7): DVKVTQSSRYLVKRTGEKVFLECVQDMDHENMFWYRQDPGLGLRLIYFSYDVKMKEKGDIPEGYSVSREKKERFSLILESASTNQTSMYLCASSRRGGPSSSYEQYFGPGTRLTVT.

The CDR3 sequence: CASSASPRAYNEKLFF. The CDR3 region has the DNA TGTGCCAGCAGCGCCTCCCCCAGGGCCTATAATGAAAAACTGTTTTTT. V is TRBV7-8 and J is TRBJ1-4; D may be TRBD1 (5 bases). Trimming removed 5 bases from V and 4 bases from J, with 17 bases in between. Germline V gene sequence: CDR1 SGHVS, CDR2 FQNEAQ. The CDR3 consists of 16 residues.

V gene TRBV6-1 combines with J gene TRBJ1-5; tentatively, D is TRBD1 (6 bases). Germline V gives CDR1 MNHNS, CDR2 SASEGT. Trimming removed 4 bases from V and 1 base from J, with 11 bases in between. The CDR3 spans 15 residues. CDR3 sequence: CASSGMGQSNQPQHF. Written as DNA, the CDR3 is TGTGCCAGCAGTGGGATGGGACAAAGCAATCAGCCCCAGCATTTT.